This T cell receptor (beta chain) was recovered during a study of long-term antiretroviral therapy in people with HIV (dated by TCRdb to between 2020 and 2023). About the full investigation: The earliest samples were collected about a decade before the 2015 WHO recommendation for immediate ART, when ART was typically delayed until CD4 counts fell. A retrospective serial study tested whether ART initiation and durable HIV suppression were associated with changes in peripheral blood TRB repertoire composition and diversity. A total of over 150 cryopreserved PBMC samples came from approximately 30 adults with confirmed HIV infection and were collected serially over a mean of roughly six years (range 1-12). Among the 30 or so participants with HIV, eleven were female. No cross-contamination during QIAcube processing was shown when test extractions of a monoclonal T-cell line were performed alongside 33 polyclonal samples. Study-wide findings and limitations: Since PBMC availability was limited, sequencing covered only the TCR beta chain, with no alpha chain pairing. Expanded TRB clones identified before ART initiation dominated the repertoire at all time points, although this dominance fluctuated and declined in many PLHIV after ART. Narrower CDR3 length ranges were observed in HIV repertoires than in controls, and an antigen-experienced repertoire with only a slight naive shift after ART was suggested by the network structure. ART initiation was associated with a significant increase in TRB diversity, but diversity stayed significantly below transplant donor controls even after long-term ART. The samples span the years 2004 to 2017, and the ART regimens used may be less effective than current regimens. Inferences about post-ART repertoire changes were limited because no data were available on ART adherence, viral resistance or therapy changes. Unsorted PBMC were profiled instead of sorted CD4+ and CD8+ T cells because pre-ART samples had limited cell numbers.

The immunoSEQ hsTCRB v3.0 assay was used at survey level resolution to sequence the TRB variable region. A depth of about 40,000-50,000 T-cell genomes per sample was targeted for TRB sequencing. TRB libraries were pooled and sequenced on an Illumina MiSeq using a v3 150-cycle kit. As for the authors' bioinformatics: Analysis of repertoires was carried out in R inside a reproducible Nextflow workflow spanning QC, data transformation and analysis. LymphoSeq2, an R package for AIRR-Seq data exploration, was used to implement custom analyses. Several samples that produced fewer than 5000 total TRB sequences were removed, so 190 or so HIV repertoires were analyzed. Among the approximately 190 retained HIV repertoires, approximately 61 were collected before ART initiation and approximately 130 after ART initiation. Each repertoire was downsampled to 5000 TRB nucleotide sequences, and summary statistics were averaged across 100 downsampling iterations. Only TRB sequences with CDR3 regions of at least seven amino acids were retained for analysis. Two measures captured diversity: a Shannon entropy-derived clonality score and the Gini coefficient. Repertoire networks linked the top 5000 CDR3 amino acid sequences whenever two sequences differed by an edit distance of one. Antigen specificity groups and MHC restriction were predicted for TRB CDR3 amino acid sequences with GLIPH2. To flag known associations with CMV, EBV, HIV or tissue antigens, CDR3 amino acid sequences were compared against VDJdb and McPAS-TCR. Pre-ART, post-ART and control groups were compared with Wilcoxon signed-rank tests and Holm-Bonferroni correction. Here the immuneACCESS table is served through TCRdb, limited to in-frame sequences with V and J called. Missing clones are a known gap in these copies; in checked studies unresolved V genes cover under half, and the rest lacks a known reason. The V and J calls and clone size come from that table; D and trimming were worked out from the DNA. The table for this sample lists about 25,000 clones; roughly 93% of them were counted only once. Over 9% of the sample is held by the ten biggest clonotypes.

Relative to germline, V is 5 bases shorter and J is 4 bases shorter, with 11 bases between their ends. The CDR3, cysteine through phenylalanine, is 14 amino acids long. Only the CDR3 portion is preserved as DNA: 42 bases, with reading frame beginning at the first base. The germline V gene provides CDR1 SGHVS and CDR2 FQNEAQ. To be included, a participant needed at least one PBMC sample from before ART initiation plus at least two post-ART samples. Every participant with HIV received treatment in the United States of America. Cryopreserved samples of 1-10 million PBMC were thawed and washed before DNA extraction. At the time of the earliest PBMC sample, participants with HIV were aged between about 23 and 54 years. Each participant contributed PBMC samples from 1-4 timepoints before ART initiation and 2-8 timepoints after ART initiation, with a median of 7 samples. For every participant, serial HIV viral load, CD4+ T-cell count, ART history and demographic data were obtained. Genomic DNA was extracted from unsorted PBMC with a Qiagen kit on a QIAcube, with processing performed in batches of 12 samples.

Notes on this clone: The antigen this receptor binds is unknown. It has no much larger one-base neighbor in the sample; base qualities were not kept.

This material consisted of unsorted PBMCs, taken 7.6 years after starting antiretroviral therapy. This receptor was taken from a woman between 35 and 50 years old with HIV. The chain couples TRBV7-8 to TRBJ2-2; TRBD2 might be the D gene, on 6 matching bases. The CDR3 reads as follows: CASSTRDSTGELFF. The sequence in DNA is TGTGCCAGCAGCACCCGGGACTCCACCGGGGAGCTGTTTTTT.